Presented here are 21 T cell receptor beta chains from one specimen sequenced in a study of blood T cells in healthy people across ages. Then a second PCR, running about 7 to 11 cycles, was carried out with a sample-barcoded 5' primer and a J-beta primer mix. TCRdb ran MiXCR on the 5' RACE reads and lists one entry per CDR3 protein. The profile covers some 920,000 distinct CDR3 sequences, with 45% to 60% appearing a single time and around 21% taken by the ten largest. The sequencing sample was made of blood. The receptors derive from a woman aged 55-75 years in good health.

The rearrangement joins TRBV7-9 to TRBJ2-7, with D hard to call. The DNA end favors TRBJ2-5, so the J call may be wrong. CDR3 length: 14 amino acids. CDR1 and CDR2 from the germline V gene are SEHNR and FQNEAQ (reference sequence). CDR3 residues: CASSHYTDGETQYF. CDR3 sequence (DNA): TGTGCCAGCAGCCATTATACAGACGGGGAGACCCAGTACTTC.

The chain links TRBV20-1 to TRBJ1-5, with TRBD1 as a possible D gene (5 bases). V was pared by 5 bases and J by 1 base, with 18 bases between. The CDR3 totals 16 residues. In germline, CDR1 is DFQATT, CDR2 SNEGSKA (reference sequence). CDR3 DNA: TGCAGTGCTCTAACCCCCAGGTCAGGGAGCAATCAGCCCCAGCATTTT. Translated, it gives CSALTPRSGSNQPQHF.

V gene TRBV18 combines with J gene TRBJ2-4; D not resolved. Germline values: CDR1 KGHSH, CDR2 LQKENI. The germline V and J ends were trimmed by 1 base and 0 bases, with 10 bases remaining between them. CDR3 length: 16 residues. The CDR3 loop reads CASSPRNEKAKNIQYF. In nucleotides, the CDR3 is TGTGCCAGCTCACCACGGAATGAGAAAGCCAAAAACATTCAGTACTTC.

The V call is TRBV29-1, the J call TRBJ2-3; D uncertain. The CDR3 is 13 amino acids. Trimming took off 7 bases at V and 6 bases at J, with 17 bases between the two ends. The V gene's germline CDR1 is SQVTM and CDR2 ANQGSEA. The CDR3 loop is CSAKGRFLDTQYF. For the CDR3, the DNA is TGCAGCGCCAAAGGGCGGTTTTTGGATACGCAGTATTTT.

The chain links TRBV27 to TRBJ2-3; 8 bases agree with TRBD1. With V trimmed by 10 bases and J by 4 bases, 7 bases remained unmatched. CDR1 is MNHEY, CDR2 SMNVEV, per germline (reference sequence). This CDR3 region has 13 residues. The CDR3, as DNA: TGTGCCATTCAGACAGGGGATGCAGATACGCAGTATTTT. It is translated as CAIQTGDADTQYF.

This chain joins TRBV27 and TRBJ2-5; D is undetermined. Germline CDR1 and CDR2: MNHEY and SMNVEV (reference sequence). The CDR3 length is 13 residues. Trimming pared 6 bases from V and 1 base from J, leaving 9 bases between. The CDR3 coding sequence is TGTGCCAGCAGGCCTTGGGCCCAAGAGACCCAGTACTTC. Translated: CASRPWAQETQYF.

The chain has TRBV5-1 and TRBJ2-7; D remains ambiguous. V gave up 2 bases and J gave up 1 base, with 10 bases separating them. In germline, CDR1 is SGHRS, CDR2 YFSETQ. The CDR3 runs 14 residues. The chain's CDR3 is CASSFSWGSYEQYF. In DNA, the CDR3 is TGCGCCAGCAGCTTTAGTTGGGGTTCCTACGAGCAGTACTTC.

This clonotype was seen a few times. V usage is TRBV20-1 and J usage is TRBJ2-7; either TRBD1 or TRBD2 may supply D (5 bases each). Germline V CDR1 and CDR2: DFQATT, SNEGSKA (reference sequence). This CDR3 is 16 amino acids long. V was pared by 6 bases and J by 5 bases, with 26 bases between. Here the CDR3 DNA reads TGCAGTGCCCAGTCTATGTGGGACCAACTGGGAAACGAGCAGTACTTC. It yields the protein CSAQSMWDQLGNEQYF.

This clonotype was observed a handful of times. The CDR3 sequence is CASSLALRASYEQYF. The DNA for the CDR3 is TGTGCCAGCAGCTTAGCGCTGAGGGCATCCTACGAGCAGTACTTC. The rearrangement links TRBV7-9 to TRBJ2-7; maybe TRBD2 (5 bases). Trimming removed 0 bases at V and 1 base at J, with 10 bases between. Germline CDR1 SEHNR, CDR2 FQNEAQ (reference sequence). The CDR3 totals 15 residues.

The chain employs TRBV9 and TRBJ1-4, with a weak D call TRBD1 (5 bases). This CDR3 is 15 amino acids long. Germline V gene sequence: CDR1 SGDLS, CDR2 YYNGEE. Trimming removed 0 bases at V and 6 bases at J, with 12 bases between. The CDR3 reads CASSVAPREDEKLFF. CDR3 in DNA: TGTGCCAGCAGCGTAGCCCCCAGGGAGGATGAAAAACTGTTTTTT.

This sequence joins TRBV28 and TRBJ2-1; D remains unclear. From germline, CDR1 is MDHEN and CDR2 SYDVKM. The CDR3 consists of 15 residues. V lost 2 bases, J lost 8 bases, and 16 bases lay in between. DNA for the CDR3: TGTGCCAGCAGTTTACGCCCACCTAACGGGTATGAGCAGTTCTTC. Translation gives CASSLRPPNGYEQFF.

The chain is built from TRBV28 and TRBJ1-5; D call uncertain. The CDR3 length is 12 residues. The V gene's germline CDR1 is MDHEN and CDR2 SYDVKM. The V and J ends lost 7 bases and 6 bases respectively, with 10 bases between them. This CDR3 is CASTVTIQPQHF. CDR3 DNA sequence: TGTGCCAGCACCGTGACCATTCAGCCCCAGCATTTT.

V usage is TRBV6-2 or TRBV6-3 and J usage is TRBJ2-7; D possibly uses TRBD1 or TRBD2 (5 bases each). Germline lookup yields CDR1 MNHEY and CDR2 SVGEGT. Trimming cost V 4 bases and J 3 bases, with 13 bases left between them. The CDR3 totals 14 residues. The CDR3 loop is CASSFLGPVYEQYF. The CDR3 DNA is TGTGCCAGCAGTTTTCTGGGACCAGTCTACGAGCAGTACTTC.

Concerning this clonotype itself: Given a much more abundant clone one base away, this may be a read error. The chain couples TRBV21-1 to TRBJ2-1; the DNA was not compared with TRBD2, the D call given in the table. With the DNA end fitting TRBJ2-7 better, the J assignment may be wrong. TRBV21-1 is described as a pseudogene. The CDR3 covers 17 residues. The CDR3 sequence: CASSKAAPGPAYNEQYF. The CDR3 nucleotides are TGTGCCAGCAGCAAAGCGGCACCAGGGCCGGCCTACAATGAGCAGTACTTC.

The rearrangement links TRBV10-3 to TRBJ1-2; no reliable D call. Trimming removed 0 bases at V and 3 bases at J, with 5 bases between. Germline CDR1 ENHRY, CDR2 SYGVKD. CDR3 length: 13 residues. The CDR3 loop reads CAISESADYGYTF. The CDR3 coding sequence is TGTGCCATCAGTGAGTCAGCGGACTATGGCTACACCTTC.

CDR3 nucleotide sequence: TGCGCCAGCAGCCGCGGACAGTCTACCTATGGCTACACCTTC. Encoded protein: CASSRGQSTYGYTF. The chain employs TRBV4-1 and TRBJ1-2; tentative D call: TRBD1 (6 bases). CDR1 and CDR2 (germline): MGHRA, YSYEKL. V was clipped by 4 bases and J by 4 bases, with 13 bases between them. The CDR3 sequence is 14 residues long.

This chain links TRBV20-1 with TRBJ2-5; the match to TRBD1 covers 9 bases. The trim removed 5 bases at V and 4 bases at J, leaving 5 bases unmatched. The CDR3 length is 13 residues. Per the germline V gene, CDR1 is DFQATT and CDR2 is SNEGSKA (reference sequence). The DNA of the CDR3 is TGCAGTGCTCACCCGGGACAGGGAGAGACCCAGTACTTC. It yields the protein CSAHPGQGETQYF.

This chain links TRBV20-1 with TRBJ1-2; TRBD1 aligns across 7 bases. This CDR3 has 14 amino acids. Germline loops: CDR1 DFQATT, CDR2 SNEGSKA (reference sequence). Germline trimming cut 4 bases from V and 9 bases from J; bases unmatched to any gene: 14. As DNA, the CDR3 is TGCAGTGCTACCATCGGGCCCCAGGGGGTCCGCTACACCTTC. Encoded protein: CSATIGPQGVRYTF.

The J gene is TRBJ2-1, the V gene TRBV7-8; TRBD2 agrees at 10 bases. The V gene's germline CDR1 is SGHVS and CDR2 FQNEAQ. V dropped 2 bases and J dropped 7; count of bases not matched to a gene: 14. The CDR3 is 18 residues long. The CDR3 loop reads CASSLKGASGSIRNEQFF. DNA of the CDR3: TGTGCCAGCAGCTTAAAGGGGGCTAGCGGGAGTATTAGGAATGAGCAGTTCTTC.

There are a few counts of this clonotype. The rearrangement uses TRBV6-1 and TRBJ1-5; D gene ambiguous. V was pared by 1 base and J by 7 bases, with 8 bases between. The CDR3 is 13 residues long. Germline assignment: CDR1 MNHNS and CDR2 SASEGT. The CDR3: CASSEVGKQPQHF. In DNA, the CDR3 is TGTGCCAGCAGTGAAGTGGGAAAACAGCCCCAGCATTTT.

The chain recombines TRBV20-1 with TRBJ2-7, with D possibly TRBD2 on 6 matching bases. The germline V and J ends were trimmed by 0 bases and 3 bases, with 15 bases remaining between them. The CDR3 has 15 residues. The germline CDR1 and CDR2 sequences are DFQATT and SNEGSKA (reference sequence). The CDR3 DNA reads TGCAGTGCTAGAGACGGACGAGCGGGTGGCTACGAGCAGTACTTC. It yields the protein CSARDGRAGGYEQYF.